This section outlines one T cell receptor (beta chain) sequence together with its context. Its matching antigen is unknown. The sample belongs to a study of T cells in Graves' hyperthyroidism and ophthalmopathy. Whole-study results and caveats: Using 13 V-J features, a model discriminated ophthalmopathy from stable hyperthyroidism. Model predictions of ophthalmopathy came a median roughly 6.7 months before onset.

RNA transcripts gave rise to amplified TCR beta CDR3 regions. First-round RT-PCR of the TCR CDR3 relied on the HTBI primer set. TCRdb passed the multiplex PCR reads through MiXCR, listing each CDR3 protein once. This sample carries under 450,000 distinct CDR3 sequences, approximately 13% of them seen once, and the ten largest clones take less than 25%. Diagnoses used clinical symptoms, serum thyroxine and TRAb, thyroid ultrasound and orbital computed tomography. The clonotype comes from a man aged 30-40 years with Graves' hyperthyroidism that later progressed to Graves' ophthalmopathy. The sample comprised blood.

The CDR3 DNA reads as TGTGCCAGCAGCCCGGGACAGGTCGGCCAGCCCCAGCATTTT. Its protein product is CASSPGQVGQPQHF. This chain connects TRBV7-2 to TRBJ1-5; 8 bases are shared with TRBD1. After removal of 5 bases from V and 7 bases from J, the junction contained 7 bases not matched to a gene. Germline V gene lookup returns CDR1 SGHTA and CDR2 FQGNSA. The CDR3 length is 14 residues.